This T cell receptor beta chain is drawn from a study of monozygotic twins with inflammatory bowel disease. Study observations and caveats: Twins with IBD were found to have lower TCRbeta diversity (inverse Simpson) than healthy co-twins. Among IBD patients, fewer clonotypes were shared with others than among healthy twins, especially with disease activity.

Details on this clonotype: Antigen unknown.

One entry per CDR3 protein, without DNA, is what TCRdb gives after re-calling the 5' RACE reads. This sample contains fewer than 450,000 distinct CDR3 sequences. The germline V gene encodes CDR1 LNHNV and CDR2 YYDKDF (reference sequence). The CDR3 loop spans 12 amino acids. The sequencing sample was made of blood. This TCR was recovered from a human donor with ulcerative colitis or Crohn's disease, or a healthy co-twin of an affected twin (not recorded which). The genes are TRBV15 and TRBJ2-7. CDR3 residues: CATSRGVTKQYF.